The 25 T cell receptor beta chains given below trace back to one sample, sequenced in a study of T cells in Graves' hyperthyroidism and ophthalmopathy. The source material, RNA transcripts, was used to amplify TCR beta CDR3 regions. The HTBI primer set drove a first-round RT-PCR of the TCR CDR3. One entry per CDR3 protein, called by TCRdb with MiXCR from the multiplex PCR reads. This sample carries a few hundred thousand distinct CDR3 sequences, more than 15% of them seen once, and the ten largest clones take more than 3%. Source material: blood. The receptor source for this set is a middle-aged woman with Graves' ophthalmopathy.

This clonotype occurred many times. The genes are TRBV30 and TRBJ2-1, with 11 bases fitting TRBD2. V dropped 1 base and J dropped 2; count of bases not matched to a gene: 4. The germline V gene encodes CDR1 GTSNPN and CDR2 SVGIG (reference sequence). This CDR3 spans 16 amino acids. CDR3 DNA: TGTGCCTGGAGTGGACTAGCGGGATCTACCTACAATGAGCAGTTCTTC. This translates into CAWSGLAGSTYNEQFF.

This clonotype was found a few times. This may come from a read error, since a much larger clone is one base off. The chain links TRBV11-2 to TRBJ2-7, with 12 bases identical to TRBD1. CDR1 is SGHAT, CDR2 FQNNGV, per germline. The CDR3 contains 15 residues. The CDR3 here is CASSFRDRGPYEQCF. In nucleotides, the CDR3 is TGTGCCAGCAGCTTCCGGGACAGGGGGCCCTACGAGCAGTGCTTC.

The table lists this clonotype with a few counts. The chain couples TRBV29-1 to TRBJ2-7; D not certain. Between the trimmed V and J ends, which lost 4 bases and 1 base, there was a span of 8 bases. The CDR3 is 12 residues long. Germline-derived CDR1 and CDR2 are SQVTM and ANQGSEA. The CDR3 loop reads CSVAGFSYEQYF. In nucleotides, the CDR3 is TGCAGCGTTGCCGGGTTTTCCTACGAGCAGTACTTC.

The CDR3 DNA reads TGTGCCACCGATGGGGGGTCGGTCTACAATGAGCAGTTCTTC. Protein sequence: CATDGGSVYNEQFF. V gene TRBV6-1 combines with J gene TRBJ2-1, with D tentatively TRBD2 (6 bases). Germline V gene lookup returns CDR1 MNHNS and CDR2 SASEGT. The CDR3 has 14 residues. Trimming stripped 10 bases from V and 3 bases from J, with 16 bases between.

This clonotype was seen many times. This chain uses TRBV28 with TRBJ1-4; possible D gene TRBD1, 6 bases. The V gene's germline CDR1 is MDHEN and CDR2 SYDVKM. CDR3 length equals 15 residues. The V end was cut by 5 bases, the J end by 4 bases, with 14 bases between. The DNA for the CDR3 is TGTGCCAGCAGTCCAAGGACAGCCCATAATGAAAAACTGTTTTTT. This encodes CASSPRTAHNEKLFF. Full variable domain (remainder filled in from reference TRBV28 and TRBJ1-4): DVKVTQSSRYLVKRTGEKVFLECVQDMDHENMFWYRQDPGLGLRLIYFSYDVKMKEKGDIPEGYSVSREKKERFSLILESASTNQTSMYLCASSPRTAHNEKLFFGSGTQLSVL.

The sample holds a few counts of this clonotype. This chain joins TRBV2 and TRBJ2-5, with D unresolved. CDR1 is SNHLY, CDR2 FYNNEI, per germline. V was shortened by 6 bases and J by 2 bases, with 10 bases between the two germline ends. This CDR3 has 13 residues. In DNA, the CDR3 is TGTGCCAGCAGCAAGAGATATCAAGAGACCCAGTACTTC. It encodes CASSKRYQETQYF.

The sample holds a few counts of this clonotype. This chain uses TRBV27 with TRBJ2-5, with D possibly being TRBD1 (6 bases). V lost 6 bases and J 10 bases, leaving 15 bases between the germline ends. Per the germline V gene, CDR1 is MNHEY and CDR2 is SMNVEV (reference sequence). CDR3 length: 12 residues. CDR3 amino acids: CASRGGPGHQYF. CDR3 coding DNA: TGTGCCAGCAGGGGCGGCCCGGGACACCAGTACTTC.

A single count supports this clonotype. This chain uses TRBV27 with TRBJ2-3, with 9 bases aligning to TRBD2. The CDR3 is made up of 15 amino acids. J lost 6 bases, V lost 3 bases, and 7 bases had no gene match. The germline gives CDR1 MNHEY, CDR2 SMNVEV (reference sequence). The CDR3 DNA is TGTGCCAGCAGTTTTCTGCGGGGGGGCTGGGATACGCAGTATTTT. Protein product: CASSFLRGGWDTQYF.

This clonotype was detected ten times or more. The rearrangement links TRBV7-9 to TRBJ2-1; perhaps TRBD2 as D (5 bases). There are 13 residues in the CDR3. Germline loops: CDR1 SEHNR, CDR2 FQNEAQ (reference sequence). The V end lost 5 bases, the J end lost 1 base, and 6 bases lay between the germline ends. The CDR3 coding sequence is TGTGCCAGCAGCAGGACTTCCTACAATGAGCAGTTCTTC. Encoded protein: CASSRTSYNEQFF.

Ten or more counts support this clonotype. This sequence joins TRBV5-6 and TRBJ2-1; 9 positions agree with TRBD1. V gave up 4 bases and J gave up 10 bases; unmatched junction bases: 9. This CDR3 comprises 14 residues. The V gene's germline CDR1 is SGHDT and CDR2 YYEEEE. The CDR3: CASSEWDRVKEQFF. Here the CDR3 DNA reads TGTGCCAGCAGCGAATGGGACAGGGTCAAGGAGCAGTTCTTC.

The table lists this clonotype with many counts. The CDR3 nucleotides read TGTGCCAGCAGCTTAGGCCCTGGCGTCTCCTACGAGCAGTACTTC. Its translation: CASSLGPGVSYEQYF. This chain uses TRBV7-9 with TRBJ2-7, with D unclear. The V gene's germline CDR1 is SEHNR and CDR2 FQNEAQ (reference sequence). V was cut by 1 base and J by 0 bases, with 10 bases left in between. This CDR3 comprises 15 residues.

Only a few counts were recorded for this clonotype. CDR3 amino acids: CASSLDRGTSSYNEQFF. The CDR3 coding sequence is TGCGCCAGCAGCTTGGATCGGGGGACGAGCTCCTACAATGAGCAGTTCTTC. V is TRBV5-1 and J is TRBJ2-1, with D possibly TRBD2 on 6 matching bases. The CDR3 is 17 residues long. The germline CDR1 and CDR2 sequences are SGHRS and YFSETQ. V was clipped by 0 bases and J by 0 bases, with 13 bases between them.

This clonotype was seen more than once but under ten times. The genes are TRBV27 and TRBJ2-1; D tentatively fits TRBD1 or TRBD2 (7 bases each). CDR1 MNHEY and CDR2 SMNVEV come from the germline V gene (reference sequence). The CDR3 is made up of 16 amino acids. The germline V and J ends were trimmed by 0 bases and 4 bases, with 13 bases remaining between them. CDR3 amino acids: CASSLSPGGGYNEQFF. In DNA form, the CDR3 reads TGTGCCAGCAGTTTATCGCCAGGGGGGGGGTACAATGAGCAGTTCTTC.

The sample holds many counts of this clonotype. The rearrangement joins TRBV27 to TRBJ2-3, with TRBD2 matching over 9 bases. V lost 5 bases, J lost 2 bases, and 8 bases stayed unmatched. Germline V gene lookup returns CDR1 MNHEY and CDR2 SMNVEV (reference sequence). The CDR3 has 16 amino acids. The CDR3 loop reads CASSPVAGVFTDTQYF. The CDR3 bases are TGTGCCAGCAGTCCAGTAGCGGGAGTGTTCACAGATACGCAGTATTTT.

This chain links TRBV6-2 or TRBV6-3 with TRBJ2-7; 10 bases align to TRBD2. This CDR3 comprises 15 residues. Germline V gene data show CDR1 as MNHEY and CDR2 as SVGEGT. Trimming removed 6 bases from V and 2 bases from J; junction bases left unmatched: 7. CDR3 residues: CASRIQLAGTYEQYF. The CDR3 DNA follows: TGTGCCAGCAGAATTCAACTAGCGGGGACCTACGAGCAGTACTTC.

The chain uses TRBV10-2 and TRBJ1-6, with D maybe TRBD1 (5 bases). V lost 2 bases and J 9 bases, leaving 14 bases between the germline ends. Germline lookup yields CDR1 WSHSY and CDR2 SAAADI. CDR3 length equals 15 residues. DNA for the CDR3: TGCGCCAGCAGTGAGAGGACAATGCGGGGTTCACCCCTCCACTTT. Its protein product is CASSERTMRGSPLHF.

The J gene is TRBJ1-4, the V gene TRBV5-4; D not resolved. Germline CDR1 reads SGHNT; CDR2 reads YYREEE (reference sequence). Trimming removed 0 bases from V and 6 bases from J, with 6 bases in between. The CDR3 extends over 13 amino acids. Written as DNA, the CDR3 is TGTGCCAGCAGCTTGGTGCCAGATGAAAAACTGTTTTTT. Translated: CASSLVPDEKLFF. Full variable domain (missing parts from reference TRBV5-4 and TRBJ1-4): ETGVTQSPTHLIKTRGQQVTLRCSSQSGHNTVSWYQQALGQGPQFIFQYYREEENGRGNFPPRFSGLQFPNYSSELNVNALELDDSALYLCASSLVPDEKLFFGSGTQLSVL.

The genes are TRBV2 and TRBJ2-1; D remains unclear. Trimming stripped 8 bases from V and 5 bases from J, with 13 bases between. Germline CDR1 reads SNHLY; CDR2 reads FYNNEI. This CDR3 has 13 amino acids. The CDR3 nucleotides read TGTGCCAGCGACTTACCATTCCACAATGAGCAGTTCTTC. It specifies CASDLPFHNEQFF.

V and J are TRBV4-1 and TRBJ2-3; the match to TRBD1 covers 10 bases. The trim removed 1 base at V and 1 base at J, leaving 8 bases unmatched. The CDR3 spans 18 residues. The germline CDR1 and CDR2 sequences are MGHRA and YSYEKL. The CDR3 DNA follows: TGCGCCAGCAGCCAAGTTCCCTACGGGACAGGGGGCACAGATACGCAGTATTTT. Protein sequence: CASSQVPYGTGGTDTQYF.

The chain recombines TRBV2 with TRBJ2-1, with unresolved D. The V end was cut by 0 bases, the J end by 10 bases, with 1 base between. The CDR3 sequence is 10 residues long. Germline-derived CDR1 and CDR2 are SNHLY and FYNNEI. CDR3 bases: TGTGCCAGCAGTGAAGCGGAGCAGTTCTTC. Residues: CASSEAEQFF.

This clonotype was counted ten times or more. This chain joins TRBV11-2 and TRBJ2-5; the D gene could be TRBD1 or TRBD2 (6 bases each). V lost 5 bases, J lost 5 bases, and 15 bases lay in between. Germline-derived CDR1 and CDR2 are SGHAT and FQNNGV. The CDR3 contains 14 residues. CDR3 nucleotide sequence: TGTGCCAGCAGCCCCCTCCAGGGGAGGGAGACCCAGTACTTC. It encodes CASSPLQGRETQYF.

This clonotype was seen more than once but under ten times. This chain links TRBV19 with TRBJ2-2; 9 bases line up with TRBD2. Per the germline V gene, CDR1 is LNHDA and CDR2 is SQIVND (reference sequence). Unmatched junction bases numbered 10, after V lost 7 bases and J lost 7 bases. The CDR3 has 15 residues. This chain's CDR3 is CASNPSGLAFGELFF. CDR3 sequence (DNA): TGTGCCAGTAATCCCTCGGGACTAGCCTTCGGGGAGCTGTTTTTT.

V gene TRBV20-1 combines with J gene TRBJ2-2, with 7 bases lining up with TRBD1. From germline, CDR1 is DFQATT and CDR2 SNEGSKA (reference sequence). The CDR3 runs 13 residues. With 5 bases clipped from V and 2 bases from J, the junction kept 2 bases outside the gene matches. CDR3 DNA: TGCAGTGCTGGGGACAGAAACACCGGGGAGCTGTTTTTT. It encodes CSAGDRNTGELFF.

J is TRBJ1-1 and V is TRBV7-9, with a weak D call TRBD1 (6 bases). The germline V gene encodes CDR1 SEHNR and CDR2 FQNEAQ (reference sequence). This CDR3 is built from 15 residues. The germline V and J ends were trimmed by 5 bases and 3 bases, with 16 bases remaining between them. CDR3 protein: CASSRAGGLHTEAFF. Here the CDR3 DNA reads TGTGCCAGCAGCCGAGCCGGGGGGCTCCACACTGAAGCTTTCTTT.

This clonotype has at least ten counts. The chain carries TRBV11-2 and TRBJ1-3; 10 bases agree with TRBD1. Germline values: CDR1 SGHAT, CDR2 FQNNGV. The V gene end was trimmed by 5 bases and the J gene end by 5 bases; junction bases not matched to a gene: 6. The CDR3 consists of 15 residues. The CDR3: CASSHTTGGRNTIYF. As DNA, the CDR3 is TGTGCCAGCAGCCACACGACAGGGGGCAGAAACACCATATATTTT. Supplemented by reference TRBV11-2 and TRBJ1-3, the full variable domain reads EAGVAQSPRYKIIEKRQSVAFWCNPISGHATLYWYQQILGQGPKLLIQFQNNGVVDDSQLPKDRFSAERLKGVDSTLKIQPAKLEDSAVYLCASSHTTGGRNTIYFGEGSWLTVV.